The 25 T cell receptor beta chains below were found in one sample sequenced in a study of T cell repertoires in cytomegalovirus infection. Which antigens these TCRs recognize remains unknown. Each CDR3 protein gets one entry after TCRdb re-called the reads with MiXCR. This sample yields 830,000 or so distinct CDR3 sequences, of which over 25% are seen a single time; under 15% belongs to the top ten. Source: cultured CD8+ T cells from PBMCs, taken from culture after CMV antigen stimulation. Source of these receptors: a human donor in good health (CMV status not recorded). Some clones in this sample may be carry-over from other donors' samples.

The V and J genes are TRBV27 and TRBJ2-7; D unclear. The length of the CDR3 is 13 residues. CDR1 and CDR2 (germline): MNHEY, SMNVEV (reference sequence). V lost 3 bases and J lost 5, with 11 bases in between. DNA for the CDR3: TGTGCCAGCAGTTTTAGGCCCTACCACGAGCAGTACGTC. Translation gives CASSFRPYHEQYV.

The J gene is TRBJ2-1, the V gene TRBV10-3; 9 bases match TRBD1. Germline V gene sequence: CDR1 ENHRY, CDR2 SYGVKD. The CDR3 is 15 amino acids. The V segment lost 3 bases and the J segment 7 bases; nucleotides outside the gene matches: 7. CDR3 loop: CAISEYRGQGNEQFF. Here the CDR3 DNA reads TGTGCCATCAGTGAATACAGGGGGCAAGGTAATGAGCAGTTCTTC.

This clonotype turned up a few times. The genes are TRBV7-9 and TRBJ1-1, with D hard to call. Germline values: CDR1 SEHNR, CDR2 FQNEAQ (reference sequence). There are 13 residues in the CDR3. Trimming stripped 5 bases from V and 4 bases from J, with 11 bases between. For the CDR3, the DNA is TGTGCCAGCAGCCTCCCCGGACCCACTGAAGCTTTCTTT. This sequence encodes CASSLPGPTEAFF. Filled out from reference TRBV7-9 and TRBJ1-1, the complete variable domain reads DTGVSQNPRHKITKRGQNVTFRCDPISEHNRLYWYRQTLGQGPEFLTYFQNEAQLEKSRLLSDRFSAERPKGSFSTLEIQRTEQGDSAMYLCASSLPGPTEAFFGQGTRLTVV.

The rearrangement uses TRBV12-3 or TRBV12-4 and TRBJ1-1; D is possibly TRBD1 (5 bases). Trimming removed 6 bases at V and 5 bases at J, with 13 bases between. The CDR3 runs 13 residues. CDR3 bases: TGTGCCAGCAGGGGGACCGGCGAGACTGAAGCTTTCTTT. This translates into CASRGTGETEAFF.

This clonotype was seen a handful of times. The chain links TRBV27 to TRBJ2-7; TRBD1 might be the D (6 bases). V dropped 8 bases and J dropped 2 bases, with 16 bases sitting between them. The CDR3 has 14 amino acids. Germline-derived CDR1 and CDR2 are MNHEY and SMNVEV (reference sequence). Here the CDR3 DNA reads TGTGCCAGCGGGGTCTCACGGACAGCCTACGAGCAGTACTTC. It specifies CASGVSRTAYEQYF.

The chain links TRBV19 to TRBJ1-1; D is unclear. CDR3 length equals 14 residues. CDR1 LNHDA and CDR2 SQIVND come from the germline V gene (reference sequence). V was cut by 0 bases and J by 2 bases, with 7 bases left in between. Here the CDR3 reads CASSIDSSNTEAFF. DNA for the CDR3: TGTGCCAGTAGTATAGACAGCAGCAACACTGAAGCTTTCTTT.

This clonotype has just one count. This chain links TRBV29-1 with TRBJ1-4; D unresolved. The V gene lost 2 bases and the J gene lost 0 bases, with 7 bases spanning the gap. Germline loops: CDR1 SQVTM, CDR2 ANQGSEA. The CDR3 spans 14 residues. The CDR3 protein is CSVESRATNEKLFF. As DNA, the CDR3 is TGCAGCGTTGAATCAAGGGCAACTAATGAAAAACTGTTTTTT.

The chain is built from TRBV4-2 and TRBJ2-2; a possible D gene is TRBD1 (5 bases). Germline V CDR1 and CDR2: LGHNA, YNFKEQ. This CDR3 is built from 17 residues. Trimming removed 4 bases at V and 0 bases at J, with 15 bases between. Here the CDR3 DNA reads TGTGCCAGCAGCCCCATGGTGGGCAGGGCGAACACCGGGGAGCTGTTTTTT. Translating it yields CASSPMVGRANTGELFF.

This clonotype was seen more than once but under ten times. The rearrangement joins TRBV6-2 or TRBV6-3 to TRBJ2-3; 12 nucleotides agree with TRBD2. The germline CDR1 and CDR2 sequences are MNHEY and SVGEGT. This CDR3 is built from 14 residues. Trimming at V came to 5 bases and at J to 11 bases, leaving 8 bases not matched to a gene. The CDR3 spells CASSDGLAGTGQYF. In DNA form, the CDR3 reads TGTGCCAGCAGTGACGGACTAGCGGGGACAGGGCAGTATTTT.

This sequence joins TRBV2 and TRBJ2-2; 7 bases are a match to TRBD2. This CDR3 contains 14 residues. The ends lost 9 bases at V and 3 bases at J; junction bases unmatched: 7. The germline V gene encodes CDR1 SNHLY and CDR2 FYNNEI. The CDR3 reads CARGERGYTGELFF. CDR3 DNA: TGTGCCAGGGGGGAGCGGGGTTACACCGGGGAGCTGTTTTTT.

In its sample, this clonotype was seen a few times. The J gene is TRBJ1-1, the V gene TRBV11-2, with D perhaps matching TRBD1 (5 bases). The ends were cut back, 0 bases at V and 0 bases at J, with 8 bases in the middle. This CDR3 contains 15 residues. Germline assignment: CDR1 SGHAT and CDR2 FQNNGV. As DNA, the CDR3 is TGTGCCAGCAGCTTAGATTACAGGCTGAACACTGAAGCTTTCTTT. Translated: CASSLDYRLNTEAFF.

Many counts were recorded for this clonotype. CDR3 region: CSVEDRNGYTF. CDR3 nucleotide sequence: TGCAGCGTTGAAGATCGAAATGGCTACACCTTC. V is TRBV29-1 and J is TRBJ1-2; D gene ambiguous. CDR3 length equals 11 residues. Trimming removed 0 bases at V and 6 bases at J, with 5 bases between. Looked up from germline, CDR1 is SQVTM and CDR2 is ANQGSEA.

At least ten counts were recorded for this clonotype. CDR3 loop: CASSSYRGVYEQYF. The CDR3 nucleotides are TGTGCCAGCAGCTCTTACAGGGGAGTCTACGAGCAGTACTTC. This sequence joins TRBV7-8 and TRBJ2-7, with TRBD1 identical over 7 bases. This CDR3 comprises 14 residues. V trimming: 4 bases; J trimming: 3 bases; junction bases outside the gene matches: 6. Germline-derived CDR1 and CDR2 are SGHVS and FQNEAQ. The complete variable domain, with remaining parts taken from reference TRBV7-8 and TRBJ2-7, reads GAGVSQSPRYKVAKRGQDVALRCDPISGHVSLFWYQQALGQGPEFLTYFQNEAQLDKSGLPSDRFFAERPEGSVSTLKIQRTQQEDSAVYLCASSSYRGVYEQYFGPGTRLTVT.

J is TRBJ2-3 and V is TRBV20-1, with 9 bases lining up with TRBD1. This CDR3 has 15 residues. V lost 1 base, J lost 6 bases, and 8 bases stayed unmatched. The germline CDR1 and CDR2 sequences are DFQATT and SNEGSKA (reference sequence). The CDR3 DNA reads as TGCAGTGCTAGAGTTCGGACAGGGGTCTTCGATACGCAGTATTTT. Encoded protein: CSARVRTGVFDTQYF.

The V gene is TRBV6-5, the J gene TRBJ2-1; no clear D. The germline CDR1 and CDR2 sequences are MNHEY and SVGAGI. The CDR3 is 13 residues long. Between the trimmed V and J ends, which lost 0 bases and 9 bases, there was a span of 9 bases. The CDR3 region has the DNA TGTGCCAGCAGTTACTCTCAGAGTGGTGAGCAGTTCTTC. As protein: CASSYSQSGEQFF.

This clonotype showed up many times. J is TRBJ2-3 and V is TRBV6-5; the D gene is possibly TRBD2 (6 bases). This CDR3 is 15 amino acids long. The V end lost 0 bases, the J end lost 0 bases, and 7 bases lay between the germline ends. The germline gives CDR1 MNHEY, CDR2 SVGAGI. In DNA, the CDR3 is TGTGCCAGCAGTTACTCGGGGACTAGCACAGATACGCAGTATTTT. This sequence encodes CASSYSGTSTDTQYF.

The CDR3 reads CASSYSGFQPQHF. The CDR3 DNA is TGTGCCAGCAGTTACTCTGGGTTCCAGCCCCAGCATTTT. The V call is TRBV6-5, the J call TRBJ1-5; no reliable D call. The CDR3 totals 13 residues. Per the germline V gene, CDR1 is MNHEY and CDR2 is SVGAGI. Deletions cut 0 bases from V and 7 bases from J, with 7 bases between.

This clonotype has a handful of counts. This chain joins TRBV27 and TRBJ2-2; D possibly corresponds to TRBD1 (5 bases). V shed 2 bases and J shed 0 bases, with 13 bases lying between them. Per the germline V gene, CDR1 is MNHEY and CDR2 is SMNVEV (reference sequence). This CDR3 contains 17 residues. The CDR3 spells CASSLNWGDANTGELFF. The CDR3 bases are TGTGCCAGCAGTTTAAATTGGGGCGACGCGAACACCGGGGAGCTGTTTTTT.

This chain connects TRBV28 to TRBJ2-7, with 12 bases lining up with TRBD1. V gave up 10 bases and J gave up 1 base; unmatched junction bases: 20. This CDR3 has 19 residues. In germline, CDR1 is MDHEN, CDR2 SYDVKM. In DNA, the CDR3 is TGTGCCAAGAGTTTAGGGGGGGACAGGGGGCGAGGAAATTCCTACGAGCAGTACGTC. Translation gives CAKSLGGDRGRGNSYEQYV.

The rearrangement joins TRBV19 to TRBJ1-5; TRBD1 aligns across 7 bases. The germline V gene encodes CDR1 LNHDA and CDR2 SQIVND (reference sequence). The CDR3 length is 14 residues. V trimming: 3 bases; J trimming: 1 base; junction bases outside the gene matches: 0. This CDR3 is CASSMDRSNQPQHF. Here the CDR3 DNA reads TGTGCCAGTAGTATGGACAGGAGCAATCAGCCCCAGCATTTT.

This clonotype was observed a few times. The chain uses TRBV7-9 and TRBJ2-5, with TRBD1 matching 10 bases. CDR1 SEHNR and CDR2 FQNEAQ come from the germline V gene (reference sequence). The CDR3 sequence is 13 residues long. V lost 6 bases to trimming and J lost 5 bases; unmatched junction nucleotides: 3. CDR3 sequence reads: CASRRTGGETQYF. The CDR3 coding sequence is TGTGCCAGCAGACGGACAGGGGGGGAGACCCAGTACTTC.

The table lists this clonotype with a few counts. J is TRBJ2-5 and V is TRBV5-6; TRBD1 matches at 10 bases. Germline assignment: CDR1 SGHDT and CDR2 YYEEEE. CDR3 length: 17 amino acids. The V and J ends lost 6 bases and 2 bases, in that order; junction bases with no gene match: 13. In DNA form, the CDR3 reads TGTGCCAGCAACCATAGGGACAGGGGTTTTTTGCAAGAGACCCAGTACTTC. This sequence encodes CASNHRDRGFLQETQYF.

This clonotype has just a few counts. The rearrangement links TRBV6-1 to TRBJ1-1; no firm D call. CDR1 MNHNS and CDR2 SASEGT come from the germline V gene. The CDR3 extends over 13 amino acids. V was shortened by 0 bases and J by 6 bases, with 8 bases between the two germline ends. CDR3 DNA: TGTGCCAGCAGTGAAGCGAGTTTTCCTGAAGCTTTCTTT. Translation gives CASSEASFPEAFF.

This sequence joins TRBV19 and TRBJ1-5; D is undetermined. Looked up from germline, CDR1 is LNHDA and CDR2 is SQIVND (reference sequence). The V end lost 5 bases, the J end lost 4 bases, and 15 bases lay between the germline ends. The CDR3 sequence is 15 residues long. Here the CDR3 reads CASSEVSVGNQPQHF. The CDR3 DNA is TGTGCCAGTAGTGAGGTCTCGGTAGGGAATCAGCCCCAGCATTTT.

A few counts support this clonotype. CDR3 in amino acids: CASSSAGGAHTEAFF. The CDR3 coding sequence is TGTGCCAGCAGCTCCGCCGGAGGGGCTCACACTGAAGCTTTCTTT. The V gene is TRBV7-6, the J gene TRBJ1-1; a possible D gene is TRBD1 (5 bases). CDR1 SGHVS and CDR2 FNYEAQ come from the germline V gene. V was clipped by 4 bases and J by 3 bases, with 15 bases between them. The length of the CDR3 is 15 residues.